The entry that follows covers one TCR beta chain sequence. The data are from a study of T cells after posttransplantation cyclophosphamide. Here immunoSEQ multiplex PCR was the method, and the copy in TCRdb shows in-frame clones only, minus some. The sample shows some 20,000 clones, 95% to 99% of them seen only once. The naive gate required viable CD3+CD4+ or CD3+CD8+ cells with CCR7+CD45RA+CD45RO-CD95-CD27+CD28+ phenotype. The V segment lost 4 bases and the J segment 2 bases; nucleotides outside the gene matches: 9. The CDR3 has 17 amino acids. CDR1 and CDR2 (germline): MGHRA, YSYEKL. This TCR derives from a man aged 35 to 55 in good health, CMV-negative, and a related stem cell transplant donor. The chain joins TRBV4-1 to TRBJ2-7; 12 nucleotides match TRBD2. Sequencing input: naive CD4+ T cells sorted from PBMCs. The CDR3 spells CASSLRTSGEGTYEQYF. Here the CDR3 DNA reads TGCGCCAGCAGCCTCAGGACTAGCGGGGAAGGGACCTACGAGCAGTACTTC.